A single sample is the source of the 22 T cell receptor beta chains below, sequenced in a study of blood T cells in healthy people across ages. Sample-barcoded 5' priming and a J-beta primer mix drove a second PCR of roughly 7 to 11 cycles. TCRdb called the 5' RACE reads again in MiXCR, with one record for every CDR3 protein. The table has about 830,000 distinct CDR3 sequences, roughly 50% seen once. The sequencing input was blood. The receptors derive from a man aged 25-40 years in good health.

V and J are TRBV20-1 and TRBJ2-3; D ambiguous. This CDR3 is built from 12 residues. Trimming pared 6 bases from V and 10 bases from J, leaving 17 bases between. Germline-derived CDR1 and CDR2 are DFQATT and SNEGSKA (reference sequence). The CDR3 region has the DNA TGCAGTGCCAATGTCGGGTCCCGGGCGCAGTATTTT. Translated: CSANVGSRAQYF.

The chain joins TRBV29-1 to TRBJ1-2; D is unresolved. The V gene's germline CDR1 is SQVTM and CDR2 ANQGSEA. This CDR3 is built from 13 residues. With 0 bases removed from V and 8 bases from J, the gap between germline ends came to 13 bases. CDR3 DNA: TGCAGCGTTGAAGATCCAGGAGTAGCCGGCTACACCTTC. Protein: CSVEDPGVAGYTF.

DNA of the CDR3: TGTGCCAGCCAGGGACAGGGTGGAGCTTTCTTT. Its translation is CASQGQGGAFF. The chain carries TRBV18 and TRBJ1-1; 9 nucleotides align to TRBD1. Germline V gene lookup returns CDR1 KGHSH and CDR2 LQKENI. J lost 10 bases, V lost 8 bases, and 5 bases had no gene match. This CDR3 is 11 amino acids long.

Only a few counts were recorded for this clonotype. Here the CDR3 reads CASIPTGMRQEQFF. In DNA form, the CDR3 reads TGTGCCAGCATCCCCACAGGGATGAGGCAAGAGCAGTTCTTC. The chain carries TRBV27 and TRBJ2-1; tentatively, D is TRBD1 (6 bases). CDR1 is MNHEY and CDR2 is SMNVEV in the germline V gene (reference sequence). The CDR3 runs 14 residues. The V end lost 7 bases, the J end lost 10 bases, and 20 bases lay between the germline ends.

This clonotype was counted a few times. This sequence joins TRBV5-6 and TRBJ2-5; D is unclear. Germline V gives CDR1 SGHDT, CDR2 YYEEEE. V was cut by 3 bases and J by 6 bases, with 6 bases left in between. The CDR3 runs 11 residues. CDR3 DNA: TGTGCCAGCAGCTCAACGCAGACCCAGTACTTC. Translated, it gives CASSSTQTQYF.

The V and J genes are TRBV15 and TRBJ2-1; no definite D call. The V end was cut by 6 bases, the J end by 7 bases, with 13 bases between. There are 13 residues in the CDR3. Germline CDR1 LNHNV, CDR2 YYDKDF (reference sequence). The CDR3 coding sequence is TGTGCCACCAGTAGTTACATTGGAAATGAGCAGTTCTTC. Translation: CATSSYIGNEQFF.

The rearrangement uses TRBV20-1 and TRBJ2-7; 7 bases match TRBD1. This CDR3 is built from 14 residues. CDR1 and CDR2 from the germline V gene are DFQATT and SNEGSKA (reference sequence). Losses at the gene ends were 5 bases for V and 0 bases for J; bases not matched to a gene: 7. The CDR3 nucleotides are TGCAGTGCTGGGGGACAGACGGCCTCCTACGAGCAGTACTTC. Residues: CSAGGQTASYEQYF.

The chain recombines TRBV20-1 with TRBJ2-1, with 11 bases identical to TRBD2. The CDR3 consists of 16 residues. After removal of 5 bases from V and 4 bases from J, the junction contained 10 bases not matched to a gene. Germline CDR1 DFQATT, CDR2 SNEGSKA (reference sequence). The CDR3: CSASPRTSGLYNEQFF. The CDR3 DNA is TGCAGTGCTTCCCCTCGGACTAGCGGGTTATACAATGAGCAGTTCTTC.

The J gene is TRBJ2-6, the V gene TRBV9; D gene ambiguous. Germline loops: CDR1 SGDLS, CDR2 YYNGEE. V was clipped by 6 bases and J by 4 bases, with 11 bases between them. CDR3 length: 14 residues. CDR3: CASTLDSGANVLTF. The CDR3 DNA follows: TGTGCCAGCACCCTAGACTCCGGGGCCAACGTCCTGACTTTC.

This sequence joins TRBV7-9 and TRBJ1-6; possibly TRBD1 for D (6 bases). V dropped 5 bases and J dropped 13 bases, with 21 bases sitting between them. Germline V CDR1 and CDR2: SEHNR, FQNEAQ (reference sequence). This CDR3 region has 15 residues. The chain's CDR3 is CASSPQGTTVSPLHF. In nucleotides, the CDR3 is TGTGCCAGCAGCCCCCAGGGGACTACAGTGTCTCCCCTCCACTTT.

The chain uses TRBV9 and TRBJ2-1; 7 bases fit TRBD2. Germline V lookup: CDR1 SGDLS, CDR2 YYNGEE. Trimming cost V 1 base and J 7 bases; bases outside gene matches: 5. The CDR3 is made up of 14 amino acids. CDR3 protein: CASSVPGLRNEQFF. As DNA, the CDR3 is TGTGCCAGCAGCGTACCGGGACTAAGGAATGAGCAGTTCTTC.

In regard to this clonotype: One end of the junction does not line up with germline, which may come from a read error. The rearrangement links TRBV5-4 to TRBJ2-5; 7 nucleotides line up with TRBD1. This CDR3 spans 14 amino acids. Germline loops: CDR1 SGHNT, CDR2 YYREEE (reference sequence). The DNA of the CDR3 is TGTGTCAGCAGCAGGACAGGCCTGGGGGAGACCCAGTACTTC. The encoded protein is CVSSRTGLGETQYF.

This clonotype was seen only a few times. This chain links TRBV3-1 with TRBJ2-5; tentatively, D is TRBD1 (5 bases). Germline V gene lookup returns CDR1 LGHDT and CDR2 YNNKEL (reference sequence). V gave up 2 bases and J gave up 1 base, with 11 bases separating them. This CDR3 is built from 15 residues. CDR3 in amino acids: CASSQSVGPQETQYF. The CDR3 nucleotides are TGTGCCAGCAGCCAATCCGTGGGGCCCCAAGAGACCCAGTACTTC.

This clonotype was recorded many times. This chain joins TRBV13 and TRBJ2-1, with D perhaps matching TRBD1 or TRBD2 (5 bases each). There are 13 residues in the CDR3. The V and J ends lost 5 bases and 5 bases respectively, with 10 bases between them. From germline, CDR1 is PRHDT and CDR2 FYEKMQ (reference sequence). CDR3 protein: CASSTGTNNEQFF. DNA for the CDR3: TGTGCCAGCAGCACCGGGACCAACAATGAGCAGTTCTTC.

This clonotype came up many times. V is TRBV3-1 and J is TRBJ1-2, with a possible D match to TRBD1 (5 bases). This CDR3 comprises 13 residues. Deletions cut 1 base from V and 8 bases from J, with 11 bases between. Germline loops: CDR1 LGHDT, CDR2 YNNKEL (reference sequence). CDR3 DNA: TGTGCCAGCAGCCAAGGTAGAGGGGACGGCTACACCTTC. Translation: CASSQGRGDGYTF.

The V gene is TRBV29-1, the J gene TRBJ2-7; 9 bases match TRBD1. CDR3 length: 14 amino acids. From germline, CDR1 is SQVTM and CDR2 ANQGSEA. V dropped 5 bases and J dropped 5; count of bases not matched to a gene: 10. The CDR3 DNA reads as TGCAGCGTTCAACGTCGACAGGGGGGACACGAGCAGTACTTC. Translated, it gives CSVQRRQGGHEQYF.

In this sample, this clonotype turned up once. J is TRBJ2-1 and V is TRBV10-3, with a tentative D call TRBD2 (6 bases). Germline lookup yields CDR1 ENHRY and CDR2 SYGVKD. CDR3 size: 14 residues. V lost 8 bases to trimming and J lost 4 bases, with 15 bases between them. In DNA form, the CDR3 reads TGTGCCATCTCGGGGCCGGGGGTTTACAATGAGCAGTTCTTC. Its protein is CAISGPGVYNEQFF.

CDR3 in DNA: TGTGCCAGCAGTTCAAGTCGTGGTGGGGGCGAGCAGTTCTTC. This translates into CASSSSRGGGEQFF. The chain uses TRBV12-3 or TRBV12-4 and TRBJ2-1; D possibly corresponds to TRBD1 (6 bases). The V gene lost 4 bases and the J gene lost 10 bases, with 17 bases spanning the gap. The CDR3 runs 14 residues.

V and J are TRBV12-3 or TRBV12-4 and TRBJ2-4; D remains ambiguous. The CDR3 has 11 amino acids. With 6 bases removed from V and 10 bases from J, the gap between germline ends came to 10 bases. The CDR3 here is CASSSGRIQYF. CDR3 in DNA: TGTGCCAGCAGCTCCGGACGGATTCAGTACTTC.

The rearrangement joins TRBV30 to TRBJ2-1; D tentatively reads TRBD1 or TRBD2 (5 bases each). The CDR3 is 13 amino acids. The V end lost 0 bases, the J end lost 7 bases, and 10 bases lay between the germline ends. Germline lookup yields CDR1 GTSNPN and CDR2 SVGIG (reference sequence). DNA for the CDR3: TGTGCCTGGAGTGTGGGACGTTTAAATGAGCAGTTCTTC. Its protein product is CAWSVGRLNEQFF. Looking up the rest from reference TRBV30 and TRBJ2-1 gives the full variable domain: SQTIHQWPATLVQPVGSPLSLECTVEGTSNPNLYWYRQAAGRGLQLLFYSVGIGQISSEVPQNLSASRPQDRQFILSSKKLLLSDSGFYLCAWSVGRLNEQFFGPGTRLTVL.

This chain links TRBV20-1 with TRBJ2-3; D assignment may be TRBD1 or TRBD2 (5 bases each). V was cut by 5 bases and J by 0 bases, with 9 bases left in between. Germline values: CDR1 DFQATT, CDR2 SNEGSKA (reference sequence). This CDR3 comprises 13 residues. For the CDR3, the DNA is TGCAGTGCTCTAGGGGACAGCACAGATACGCAGTATTTT. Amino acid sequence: CSALGDSTDTQYF.

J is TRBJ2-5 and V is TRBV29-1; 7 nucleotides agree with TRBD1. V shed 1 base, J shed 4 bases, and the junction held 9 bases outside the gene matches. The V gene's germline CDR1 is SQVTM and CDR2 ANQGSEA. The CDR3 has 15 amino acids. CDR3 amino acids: CSVEGRGKVRETQYF. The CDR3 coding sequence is TGCAGCGTTGAAGGCAGGGGGAAGGTTCGAGAGACCCAGTACTTC.